This T cell receptor beta chain was obtained from a study of T cells after yellow fever vaccination. Notes on the study in general: In post-booster samples, most primary-vaccination clones reappeared (about 95% CD4, nearly 90% CD8). In FACS-sorted repertoires, abundant clonotypes from the bulk population could appear as contaminants.

TCR cDNA was made by 5'RACE template switching, adding a universal primer site and UMIs. TCRdb re-analysed the 5' RACE reads in MiXCR, keeping a single row per CDR3 protein. In the table there are about 360,000 distinct CDR3 sequences, approximately 6% of which are singletons. This clonotype was detected ten times or more. What it binds is unknown. This TCR was sampled from a man aged 25 to 40 who received the YFV17D yellow fever vaccine. Sequencing was performed on PBMCs, taken 5 days after the yellow fever booster vaccination.

CDR3 sequence (DNA): TGTGCCAGCAGCGATACAGGACCAAAAAGCGGGAGATTCTACGAGCAGTACTTC. Amino acid sequence: CASSDTGPKSGRFYEQYF. V is TRBV11-1 and J is TRBJ2-7; 8 nucleotides align to TRBD2. There are 18 residues in the CDR3. The germline CDR1 and CDR2 sequences are SGHAT and FQDESV (reference sequence). Trimming removed 5 bases from V and 3 bases from J; junction bases left unmatched: 18.